This T cell receptor (beta chain) was sequenced during a study of T cells in Graves' hyperthyroidism and ophthalmopathy. Germline-derived CDR1 and CDR2 are SGDLS and YYNGEE. CDR3 length: 13 residues. Trimming cost V 3 bases and J 6 bases; bases outside gene matches: 2. Newly diagnosed hyperthyroidism, duration under 2 months, in patients aged 18 to 65. Uncontrolled infection, other autoimmune disease, pregnancy or lactation led to exclusion. In its sample, this clonotype was seen many times. Its antigen is not identified. TCR beta CDR3 regions were amplified from RNA transcripts. In the first-round RT-PCR of the TCR CDR3, the HTBI primer set was used. TCRdb re-analysed the multiplex PCR reads in MiXCR, keeping a single row per CDR3 protein. The sample holds some 800,000 distinct CDR3 sequences, 35% to 45% seen once. General study points: Ophthalmopathy cases were set apart from stable hyperthyroidism by a 13 V-J model. Most expanded thyroid clonotypes above 0.001 recurred in blood.

The rearrangement joins TRBV9 to TRBJ2-2; 7 positions agree with TRBD2. The clonotype comes from a man between 18 and 29 years old with Graves' hyperthyroidism. Sequencing was done on a sample of blood. The CDR3, as DNA: TGTGCCAGCAGCGAACTAGCGTCCGGGGAGCTGTTTTTT. It is translated as CASSELASGELFF.